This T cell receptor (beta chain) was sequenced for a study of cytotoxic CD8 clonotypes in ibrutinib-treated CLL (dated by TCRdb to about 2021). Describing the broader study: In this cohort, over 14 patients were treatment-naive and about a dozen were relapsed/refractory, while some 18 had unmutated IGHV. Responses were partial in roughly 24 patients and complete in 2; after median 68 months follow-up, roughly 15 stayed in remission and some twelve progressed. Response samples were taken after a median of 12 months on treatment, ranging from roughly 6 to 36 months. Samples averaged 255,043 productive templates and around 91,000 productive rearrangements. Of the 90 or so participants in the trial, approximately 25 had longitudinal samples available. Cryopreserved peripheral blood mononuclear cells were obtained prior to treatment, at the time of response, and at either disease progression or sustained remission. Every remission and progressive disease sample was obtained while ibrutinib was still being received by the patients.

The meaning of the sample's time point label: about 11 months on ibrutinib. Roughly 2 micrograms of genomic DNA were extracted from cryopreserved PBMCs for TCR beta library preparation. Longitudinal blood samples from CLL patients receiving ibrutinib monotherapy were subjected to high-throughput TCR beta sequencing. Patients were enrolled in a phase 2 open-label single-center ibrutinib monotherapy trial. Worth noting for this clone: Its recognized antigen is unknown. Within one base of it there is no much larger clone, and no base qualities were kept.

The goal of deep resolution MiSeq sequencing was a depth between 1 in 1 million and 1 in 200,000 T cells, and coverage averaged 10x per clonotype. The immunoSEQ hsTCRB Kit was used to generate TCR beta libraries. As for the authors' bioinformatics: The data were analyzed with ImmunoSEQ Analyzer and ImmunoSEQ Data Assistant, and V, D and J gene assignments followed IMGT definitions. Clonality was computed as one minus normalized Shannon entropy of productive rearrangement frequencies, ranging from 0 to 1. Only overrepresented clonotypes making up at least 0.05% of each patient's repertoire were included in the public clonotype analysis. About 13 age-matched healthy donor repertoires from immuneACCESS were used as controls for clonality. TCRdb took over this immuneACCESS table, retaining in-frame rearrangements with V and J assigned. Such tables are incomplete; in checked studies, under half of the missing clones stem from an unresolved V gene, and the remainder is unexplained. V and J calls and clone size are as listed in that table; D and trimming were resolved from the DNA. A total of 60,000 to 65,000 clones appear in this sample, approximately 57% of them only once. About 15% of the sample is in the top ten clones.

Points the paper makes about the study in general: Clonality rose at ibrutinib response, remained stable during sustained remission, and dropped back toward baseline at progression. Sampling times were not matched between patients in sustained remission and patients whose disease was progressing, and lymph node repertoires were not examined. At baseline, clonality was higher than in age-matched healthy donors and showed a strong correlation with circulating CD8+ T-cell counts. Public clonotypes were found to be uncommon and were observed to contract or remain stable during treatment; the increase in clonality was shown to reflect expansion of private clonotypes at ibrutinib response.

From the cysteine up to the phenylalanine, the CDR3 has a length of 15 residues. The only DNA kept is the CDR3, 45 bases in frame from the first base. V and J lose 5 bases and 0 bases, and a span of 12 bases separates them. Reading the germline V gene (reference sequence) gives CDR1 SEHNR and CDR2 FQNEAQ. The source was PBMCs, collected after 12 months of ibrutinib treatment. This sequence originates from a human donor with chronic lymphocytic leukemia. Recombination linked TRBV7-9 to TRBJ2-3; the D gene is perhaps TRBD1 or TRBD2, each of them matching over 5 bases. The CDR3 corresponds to CASSPGLGSTDTQYF. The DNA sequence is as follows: TGTGCCAGCAGCCCGGGGCTAGGAAGCACAGATACGCAGTATTTT.